This entry lists 13 T cell receptor beta chains sequenced from one sample in a study of regulatory T cells in long-lasting Graves disease. Time point defined: newly diagnosed GD, antithyroid drugs for less than 3 months. RNA isolated from PBMCs was used to make the TCR library. HTBI primers from iRepertoire and Arm-PCR of CDR3 regions yielded the TCR beta libraries. TCRdb independently ran MiXCR on the multiplex PCR reads; one entry per CDR3 protein. The data contain about 440,000 distinct CDR3 sequences, around 15% of them singletons. The same sample was also studied in work on T cells in Graves' hyperthyroidism and ophthalmopathy.

Material: peripheral blood mononuclear cells (PBMCs), obtained at new diagnosis, from a patient treated with antithyroid drugs. These receptors were obtained from a woman younger than 30 with Graves disease.

This clonotype appeared many times. The rearrangement links TRBV28 to TRBJ1-2; D gene uncertain. This CDR3 spans 9 amino acids. Germline V gives CDR1 MDHEN, CDR2 SYDVKM. The CDR3 coding sequence is TGTTCCCCGAACTATGGCTACACCTTC. It translates to CSPNYGYTF.

This clonotype has a count of ten or more. The chain employs TRBV11-3 and TRBJ2-1; 14 bases line up with TRBD2. The CDR3 length is 17 residues. Unmatched junction bases numbered 8, after V lost 6 bases and J lost 4 bases. Per germline, CDR1 SGHNT and CDR2 YENEEA. This CDR3 reads CASRLGLAGEGYNEQFF. CDR3 nucleotides: TGTGCCAGCAGATTGGGACTAGCGGGAGAGGGGTACAATGAGCAGTTCTTC.

This clonotype was observed a handful of times. The J gene is TRBJ2-5, the V gene TRBV18, with D maybe TRBD1 (6 bases). Germline V gene sequence: CDR1 KGHSH, CDR2 LQKENI. The CDR3 is 14 residues long. With 0 bases removed from V and 6 bases from J, the gap between germline ends came to 11 bases. CDR3 amino acids: CASSPPLGAQTQYF. CDR3 DNA: TGTGCCAGCTCACCACCTTTGGGGGCTCAGACCCAGTACTTC.

This clonotype was seen many times. This rearrangement joins TRBV7-9 to TRBJ2-1, with 7 bases fitting TRBD2. The V gene's germline CDR1 is SEHNR and CDR2 FQNEAQ (reference sequence). V was pared by 0 bases and J by 9 bases, with 8 bases of the junction left unmatched. The CDR3 contains 15 residues. The chain's CDR3 is CASSLAGGPYFEQFF. The CDR3 DNA reads TGTGCCAGCAGCTTAGCGGGAGGGCCTTATTTTGAGCAGTTCTTC.

This clonotype was picked up many times. The V and J genes are TRBV6-2 or TRBV6-3 and TRBJ2-3, with D possibly being TRBD1 (5 bases). V lost 4 bases and J lost 0, with 11 bases in between. The CDR3 has 15 amino acids. Germline V lookup: CDR1 MNHEY, CDR2 SVGEGT. For the CDR3, the DNA is TGTGCCAGCAGTTCCGGACATACTAGCACAGATACGCAGTATTTT. Translated, it gives CASSSGHTSTDTQYF.

The genes are TRBV6-5 and TRBJ2-7; D could derive from TRBD1 or TRBD2 (5 bases each). CDR3 length: 15 residues. V was cut by 2 bases and J by 2 bases, with 13 bases left in between. Germline values: CDR1 MNHEY, CDR2 SVGAGI. The CDR3 region is CASSYGDVRTYEQYF. CDR3 sequence (DNA): TGTGCCAGCAGTTACGGGGACGTCCGAACCTACGAGCAGTACTTC.

The CDR3 reads CASSYDSQETQYF. The CDR3 DNA reads TGTGCCAGCAGTTACGACTCCCAAGAGACCCAGTACTTC. This chain joins TRBV6-2 or TRBV6-3 and TRBJ2-5, with D unresolved. Germline values: CDR1 MNHEY, CDR2 SVGEGT. CDR3 size: 13 residues. Trimming took off 2 bases at V and 1 base at J, with 5 bases between the two ends.

In this sample, this clonotype turned up a few times. The chain is built from TRBV6-9 and TRBJ2-3; 7 positions match TRBD2. The germline V gene has CDR1 MNHGY and CDR2 SVAAGI. CDR3 length: 16 residues. Germline trimming cut 3 bases from V and 0 bases from J; bases unmatched to any gene: 6. Written as DNA, the CDR3 is TGTGCCAGCAGTTACTGGGGAGGGAAGAGCACAGATACGCAGTATTTT. Amino acid sequence: CASSYWGGKSTDTQYF.

As for this clonotype: This likely traces to a read error, being one base from a far larger clone. The J gene is TRBJ2-1, the V gene TRBV28, with D perhaps matching TRBD1 or TRBD2 (5 bases each). Trimming took off 4 bases at V and 10 bases at J, with 23 bases between the two ends. CDR3 size: 16 residues. Germline CDR1 MDHEN, CDR2 SYDVKM. CDR3 in amino acids: CASSSPLGAKTYEQFF. CDR3 nucleotide sequence: TGTGCCAGCAGTTCCCCCCTCGGGGCCAAGACATACGAGCAGTTCTTC.

The sample holds a few counts of this clonotype. The chain is built from TRBV20-1 and TRBJ1-5; tentative D call: TRBD1 (5 bases). Germline V gene lookup returns CDR1 DFQATT and CDR2 SNEGSKA (reference sequence). The CDR3 contains 13 residues. Trimming stripped 2 bases from V and 7 bases from J, with 12 bases between. The CDR3 nucleotides read TGCAGTGCTAGACGGGGGATAGGCCAGCCCCAGCATTTT. Protein product: CSARRGIGQPQHF.

In its sample, this clonotype was seen a few times. This chain links TRBV4-3 with TRBJ2-5, with no clear D. Trimming pared 4 bases from V and 5 bases from J, leaving 11 bases between. The germline gives CDR1 LGHNA, CDR2 YSLEER. This CDR3 has 13 amino acids. The CDR3 DNA is TGCGCCAGCAGCCCGAAGCATTTGGAGACCCAGTACTTC. Protein: CASSPKHLETQYF.

The chain joins TRBV7-9 to TRBJ2-6; no reliable D call. This CDR3 is 17 amino acids long. The germline V and J ends were trimmed by 1 base and 0 bases, with 10 bases remaining between them. Germline V gives CDR1 SEHNR, CDR2 FQNEAQ (reference sequence). The DNA for the CDR3 is TGTGCCAGCAGCTTAGAGGGATTTAGCTCTGGGGCCAACGTCCTGACTTTC. Protein product: CASSLEGFSSGANVLTF. Filled out from reference TRBV7-9 and TRBJ2-6, the complete variable domain reads DTGVSQNPRHKITKRGQNVTFRCDPISEHNRLYWYRQTLGQGPEFLTYFQNEAQLEKSRLLSDRFSAERPKGSFSTLEIQRTEQGDSAMYLCASSLEGFSSGANVLTFGAGSRLTVL.

This clonotype was detected a few times. The chain has TRBV20-1 and TRBJ2-2, with TRBD2 matching over 13 bases. This CDR3 contains 14 residues. Germline assignment: CDR1 DFQATT and CDR2 SNEGSKA (reference sequence). V shed 5 bases and J 6 bases; nucleotides not matched to a gene: 3. The CDR3 region is CSAWTSGSAGELFF. Written as DNA, the CDR3 is TGCAGTGCTTGGACTAGCGGGAGCGCCGGGGAGCTGTTTTTT.